Listed here is a single T cell receptor beta chain. Its antigen remains unidentified. The entry originates in a study of cytomegalovirus exposure and HLA in healthy donors. 60 Vbeta and 13 Jbeta primers were used in PCR. The assay was immunoSEQ multiplex PCR, and TCRdb's table has in-frame clones only and misses some. The sample has approximately 160,000 clones, approximately 84% seen once. General study points: Earlier analysis looked at TCR beta V segments, and most were productive about 90% or about 30% of the time.

Germline V gives CDR1 MNHEY, CDR2 SMNVEV (reference sequence). V shed 5 bases and J 4 bases; nucleotides not matched to a gene: 12. This CDR3 contains 17 residues. The chain uses TRBV27 and TRBJ2-1, with TRBD1 identical over 9 bases. The TCR comes from a girl aged 10 to 17 in good health and CMV-seropositive. Sequenced sample: PBMCs. In nucleotides, the CDR3 is TGTGCCAGCAGTCTCTTAGTACAGGGGGCCGGATACAATGAGCAGTTCTTC. This codes for CASSLLVQGAGYNEQFF.